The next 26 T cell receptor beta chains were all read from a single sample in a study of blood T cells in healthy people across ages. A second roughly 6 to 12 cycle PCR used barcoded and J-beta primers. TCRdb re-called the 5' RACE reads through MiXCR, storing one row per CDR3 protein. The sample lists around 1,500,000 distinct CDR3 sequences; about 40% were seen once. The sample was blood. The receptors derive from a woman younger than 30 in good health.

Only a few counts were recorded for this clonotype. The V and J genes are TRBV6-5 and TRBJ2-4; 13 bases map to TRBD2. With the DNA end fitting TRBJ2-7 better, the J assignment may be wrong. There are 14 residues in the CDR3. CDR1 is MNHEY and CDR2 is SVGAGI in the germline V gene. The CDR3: CASSRGTSGTEQYF. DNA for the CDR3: TGTGCCAGCAGCCGCGGGACTAGCGGGACCGAGCAGTACTTC.

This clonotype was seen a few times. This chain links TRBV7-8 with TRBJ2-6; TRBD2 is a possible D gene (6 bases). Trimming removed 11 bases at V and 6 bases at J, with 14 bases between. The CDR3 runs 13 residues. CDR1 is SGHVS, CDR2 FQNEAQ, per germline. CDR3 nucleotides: TGTGCCGGAGGGTGGGTTCCGGCCAACGTCCTGACTTTC. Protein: CAGGWVPANVLTF. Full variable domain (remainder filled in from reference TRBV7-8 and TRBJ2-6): GAGVSQSPRYKVAKRGQDVALRCDPISGHVSLFWYQQALGQGPEFLTYFQNEAQLDKSGLPSDRFFAERPEGSVSTLKIQRTQQEDSAVYLCAGGWVPANVLTFGAGSRLTVL.

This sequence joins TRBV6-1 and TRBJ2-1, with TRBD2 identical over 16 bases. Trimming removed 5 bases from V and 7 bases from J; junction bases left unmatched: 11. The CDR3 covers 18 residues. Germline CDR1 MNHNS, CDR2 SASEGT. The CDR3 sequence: CASSTGLAGGPSNNEQFF. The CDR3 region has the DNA TGTGCCAGCAGTACGGGACTAGCGGGAGGGCCTAGTAATAATGAGCAGTTCTTC.

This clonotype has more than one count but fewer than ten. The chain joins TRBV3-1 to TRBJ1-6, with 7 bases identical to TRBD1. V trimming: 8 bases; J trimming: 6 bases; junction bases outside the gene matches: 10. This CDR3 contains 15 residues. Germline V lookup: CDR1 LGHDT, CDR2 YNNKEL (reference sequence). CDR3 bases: TGTGCCAGCGTCCCCCTCCAGGGGGGTAATTCACCCCTCCACTTT. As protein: CASVPLQGGNSPLHF.

The CDR3 protein is CASSQGTPLHF. The CDR3 nucleotides are TGTGCCAGCAGCCAGGGTACACCCCTCCACTTT. The chain couples TRBV14 to TRBJ1-6, with D unresolved. The CDR3 extends over 11 amino acids. Germline CDR1 SGHDN, CDR2 FVKESK. With 3 bases removed from V and 11 bases from J, the gap between germline ends came to 5 bases.

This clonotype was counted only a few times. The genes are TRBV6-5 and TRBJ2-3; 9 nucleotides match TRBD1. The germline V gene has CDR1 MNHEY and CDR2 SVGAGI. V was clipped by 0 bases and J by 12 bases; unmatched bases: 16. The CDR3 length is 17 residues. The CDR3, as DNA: TGTGCCAGCAGTTACTCCAGACCACTCAGTCCGGGACAGGGCCAGTATTTT. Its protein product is CASSYSRPLSPGQGQYF.

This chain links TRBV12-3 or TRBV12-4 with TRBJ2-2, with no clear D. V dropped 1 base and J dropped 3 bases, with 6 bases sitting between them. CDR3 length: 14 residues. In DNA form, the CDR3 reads TGTGCCAGCAGTTTAGGGGTCGACACCGGGGAGCTGTTTTTT. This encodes CASSLGVDTGELFF.

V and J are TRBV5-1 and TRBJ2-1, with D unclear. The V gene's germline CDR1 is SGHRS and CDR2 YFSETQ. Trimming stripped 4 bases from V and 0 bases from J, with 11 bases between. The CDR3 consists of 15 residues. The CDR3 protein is CASSPDWASYNEQFF. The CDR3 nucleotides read TGCGCCAGCAGCCCTGACTGGGCCTCCTACAATGAGCAGTTCTTC.

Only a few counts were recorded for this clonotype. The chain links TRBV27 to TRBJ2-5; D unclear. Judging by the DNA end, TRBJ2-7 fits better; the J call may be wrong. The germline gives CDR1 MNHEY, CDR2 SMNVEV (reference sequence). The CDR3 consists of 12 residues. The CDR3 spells CASSFLNREQYF. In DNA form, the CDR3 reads TGTGCCAGCAGTTTTTTAAACCGCGAGCAGTACTTC.

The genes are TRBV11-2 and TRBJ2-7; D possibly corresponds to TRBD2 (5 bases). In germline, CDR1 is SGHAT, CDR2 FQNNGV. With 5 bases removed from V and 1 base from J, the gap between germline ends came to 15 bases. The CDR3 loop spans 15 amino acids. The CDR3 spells CASSALGTSSYEQYF. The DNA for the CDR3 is TGTGCCAGCAGCGCCCTCGGTACTAGTTCCTACGAGCAGTACTTC.

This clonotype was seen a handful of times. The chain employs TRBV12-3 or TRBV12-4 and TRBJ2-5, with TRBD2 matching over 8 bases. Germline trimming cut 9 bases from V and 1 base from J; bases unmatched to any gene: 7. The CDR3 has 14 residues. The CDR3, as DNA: TGTGCCAGTGGGCCTACTAGCGGCCAAGAGACCCAGTACTTC. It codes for CASGPTSGQETQYF.

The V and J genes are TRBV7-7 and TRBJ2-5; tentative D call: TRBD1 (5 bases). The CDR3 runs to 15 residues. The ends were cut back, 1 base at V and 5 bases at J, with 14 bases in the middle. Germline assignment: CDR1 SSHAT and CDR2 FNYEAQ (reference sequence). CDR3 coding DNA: TGTGCCAGCAGCTTAGTTCCTACGAAGGGGGAGACCCAGTACTTC. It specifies CASSLVPTKGETQYF.

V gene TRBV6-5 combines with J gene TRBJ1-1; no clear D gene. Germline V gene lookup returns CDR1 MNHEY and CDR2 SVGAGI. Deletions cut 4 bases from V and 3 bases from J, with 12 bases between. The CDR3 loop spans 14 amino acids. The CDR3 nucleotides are TGTGCCAGCAGTTTAGCGACGGACTACACTGAAGCTTTCTTT. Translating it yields CASSLATDYTEAFF.

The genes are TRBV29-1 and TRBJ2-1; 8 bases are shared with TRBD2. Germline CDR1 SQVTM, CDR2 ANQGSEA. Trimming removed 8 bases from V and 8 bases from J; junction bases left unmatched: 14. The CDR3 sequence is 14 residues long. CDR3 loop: CSYSAAQREYEQFF. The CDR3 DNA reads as TGCAGCTACTCGGCGGCGCAGCGGGAGTATGAGCAGTTCTTC.

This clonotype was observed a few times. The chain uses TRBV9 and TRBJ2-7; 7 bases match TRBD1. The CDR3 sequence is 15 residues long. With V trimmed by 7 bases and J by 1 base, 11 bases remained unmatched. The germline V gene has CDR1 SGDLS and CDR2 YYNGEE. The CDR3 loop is CASSKGQDGSYEQYF. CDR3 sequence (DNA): TGTGCCAGCTCTAAAGGACAGGATGGATCCTACGAGCAGTACTTC.

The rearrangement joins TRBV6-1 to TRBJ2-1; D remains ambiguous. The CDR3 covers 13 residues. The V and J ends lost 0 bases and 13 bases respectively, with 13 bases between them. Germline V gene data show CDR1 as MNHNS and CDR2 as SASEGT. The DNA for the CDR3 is TGTGCCAGCAGTGAAGCCCTACGAGAGACCCAGTTCTTC. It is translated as CASSEALRETQFF.

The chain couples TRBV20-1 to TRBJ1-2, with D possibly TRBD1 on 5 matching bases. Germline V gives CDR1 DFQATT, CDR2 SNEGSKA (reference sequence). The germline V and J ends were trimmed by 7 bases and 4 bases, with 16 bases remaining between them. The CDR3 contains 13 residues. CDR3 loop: CSVPTQGIYGYTF. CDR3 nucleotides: TGCAGTGTTCCGACCCAGGGTATCTATGGCTACACCTTC.

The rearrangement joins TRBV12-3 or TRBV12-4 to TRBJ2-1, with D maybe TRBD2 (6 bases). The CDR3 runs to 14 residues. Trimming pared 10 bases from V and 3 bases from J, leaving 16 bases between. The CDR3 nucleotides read TGTGCCACTTTCGGGACTGGGGTCTACAATGAGCAGTTCTTC. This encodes CATFGTGVYNEQFF.

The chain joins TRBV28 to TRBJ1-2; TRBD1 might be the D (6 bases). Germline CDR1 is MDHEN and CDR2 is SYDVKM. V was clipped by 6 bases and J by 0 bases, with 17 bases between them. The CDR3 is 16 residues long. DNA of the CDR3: TGTGCCAGCAGGCGGGGCAGGGGCTCAGCTAACTATGGCTACACCTTC. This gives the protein CASRRGRGSANYGYTF.

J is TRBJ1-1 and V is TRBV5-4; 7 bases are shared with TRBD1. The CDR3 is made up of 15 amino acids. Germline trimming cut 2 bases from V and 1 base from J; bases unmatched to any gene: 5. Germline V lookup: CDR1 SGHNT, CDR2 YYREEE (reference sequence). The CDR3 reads CASSFWTGSNTEAFF. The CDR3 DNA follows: TGTGCCAGCAGCTTTTGGACAGGCTCGAACACTGAAGCTTTCTTT.

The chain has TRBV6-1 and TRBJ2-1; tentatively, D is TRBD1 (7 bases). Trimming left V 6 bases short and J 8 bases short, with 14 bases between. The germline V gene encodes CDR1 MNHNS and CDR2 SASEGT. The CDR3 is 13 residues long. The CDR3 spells CASREGAGDEQFF. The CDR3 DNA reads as TGTGCCAGCAGGGAGGGGGCCGGCGATGAGCAGTTCTTC.

CDR3 in amino acids: CSARERGVGTIGGYTF. The DNA for the CDR3 is TGCAGTGCTAGAGAGAGGGGGGTCGGGACAATTGGTGGCTACACCTTC. The rearrangement joins TRBV20-1 to TRBJ1-2; TRBD1 might be the D (6 bases). Trimming left V 0 bases short and J 7 bases short, with 21 bases between. The germline gives CDR1 DFQATT, CDR2 SNEGSKA (reference sequence). The CDR3 contains 16 residues.

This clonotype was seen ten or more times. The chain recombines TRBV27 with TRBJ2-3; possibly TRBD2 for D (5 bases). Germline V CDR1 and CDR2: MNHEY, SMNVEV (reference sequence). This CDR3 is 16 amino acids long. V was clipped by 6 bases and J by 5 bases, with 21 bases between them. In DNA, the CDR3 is TGTGCCAGCAGGACCCGTCGAGCGGCTTCCATAGATACGCAGTATTTT. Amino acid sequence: CASRTRRAASIDTQYF.

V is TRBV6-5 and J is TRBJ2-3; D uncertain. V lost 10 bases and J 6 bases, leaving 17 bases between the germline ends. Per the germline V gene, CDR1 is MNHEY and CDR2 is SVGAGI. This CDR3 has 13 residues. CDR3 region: CAISARPGDTQYF. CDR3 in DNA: TGTGCCATTTCTGCGCGGCCCGGGGATACGCAGTATTTT.

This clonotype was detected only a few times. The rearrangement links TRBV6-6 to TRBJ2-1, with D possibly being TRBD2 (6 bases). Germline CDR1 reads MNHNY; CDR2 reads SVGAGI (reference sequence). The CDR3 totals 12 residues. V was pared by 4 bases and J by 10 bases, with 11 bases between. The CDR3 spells CASSSEGGEQFF. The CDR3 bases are TGTGCCAGCAGTTCAGAAGGAGGGGAGCAGTTCTTC.

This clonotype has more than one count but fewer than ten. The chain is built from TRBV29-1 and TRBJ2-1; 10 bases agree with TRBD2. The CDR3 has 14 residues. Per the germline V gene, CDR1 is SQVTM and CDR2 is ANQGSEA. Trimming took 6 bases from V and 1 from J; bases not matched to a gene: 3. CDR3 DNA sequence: TGCAGCGTCGCAGCGGGAGGGTCCTACAATGAGCAGTTCTTC. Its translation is CSVAAGGSYNEQFF.